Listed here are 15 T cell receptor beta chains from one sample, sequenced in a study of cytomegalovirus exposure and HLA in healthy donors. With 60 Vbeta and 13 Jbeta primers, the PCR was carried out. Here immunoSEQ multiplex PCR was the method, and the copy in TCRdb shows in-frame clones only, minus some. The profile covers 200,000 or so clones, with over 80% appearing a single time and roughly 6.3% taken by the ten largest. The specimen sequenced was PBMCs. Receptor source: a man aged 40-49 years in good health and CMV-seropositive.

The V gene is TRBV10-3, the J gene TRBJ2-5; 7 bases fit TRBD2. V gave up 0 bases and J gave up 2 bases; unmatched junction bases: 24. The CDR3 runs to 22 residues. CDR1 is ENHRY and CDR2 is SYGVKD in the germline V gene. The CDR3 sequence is CAISESPGRPTSPSGLQETQYF. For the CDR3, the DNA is TGTGCCATCAGTGAGTCTCCCGGGCGACCGACTAGCCCTTCGGGGCTACAAGAGACCCAGTACTTC.

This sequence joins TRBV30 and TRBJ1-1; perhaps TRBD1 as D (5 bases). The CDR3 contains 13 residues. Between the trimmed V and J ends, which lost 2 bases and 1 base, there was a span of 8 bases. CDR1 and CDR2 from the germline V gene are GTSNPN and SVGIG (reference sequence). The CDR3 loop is CAWSPDTNTEAFF. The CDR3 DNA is TGTGCCTGGAGTCCGGACACGAACACTGAAGCTTTCTTT.

Here the CDR3 reads CASSFGGNTEAFF. The CDR3, as DNA: TGTGCCAGCAGCTTTGGAGGGAACACTGAAGCTTTCTTT. The chain links TRBV7-9 to TRBJ1-1; D call uncertain. V was pared by 3 bases and J by 1 base, with 6 bases between. CDR1 is SEHNR, CDR2 FQNEAQ, per germline (reference sequence). The CDR3 extends over 13 amino acids.

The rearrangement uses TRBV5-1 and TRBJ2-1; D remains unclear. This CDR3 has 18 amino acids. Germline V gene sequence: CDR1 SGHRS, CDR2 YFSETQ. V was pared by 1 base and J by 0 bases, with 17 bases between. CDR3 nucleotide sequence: TGCGCCAGCAGCTTGAATTGGGCCGTCGGAAGCTCCTACAATGAGCAGTTCTTC. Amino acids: CASSLNWAVGSSYNEQFF.

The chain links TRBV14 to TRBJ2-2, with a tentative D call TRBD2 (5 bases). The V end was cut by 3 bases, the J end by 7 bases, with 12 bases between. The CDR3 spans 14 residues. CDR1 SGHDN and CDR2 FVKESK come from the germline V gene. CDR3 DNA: TGTGCCAGCAGCCAGCGTAGCGCGGGCGGGGAGCTGTTTTTT. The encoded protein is CASSQRSAGGELFF.

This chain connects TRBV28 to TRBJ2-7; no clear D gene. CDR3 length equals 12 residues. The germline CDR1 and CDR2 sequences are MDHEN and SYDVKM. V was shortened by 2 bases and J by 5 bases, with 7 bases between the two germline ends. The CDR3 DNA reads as TGTGCCAGCAGTTTAGGCTTCAACGAGCAGTACTTC. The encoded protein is CASSLGFNEQYF.

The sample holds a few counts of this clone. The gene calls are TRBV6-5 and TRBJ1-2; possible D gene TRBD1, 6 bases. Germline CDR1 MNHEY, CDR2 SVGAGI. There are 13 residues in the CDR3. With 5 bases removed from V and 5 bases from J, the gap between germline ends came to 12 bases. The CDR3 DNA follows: TGTGCCAGCAGTCAGGGGTTTCCATATGGCTACACCTTC. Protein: CASSQGFPYGYTF.

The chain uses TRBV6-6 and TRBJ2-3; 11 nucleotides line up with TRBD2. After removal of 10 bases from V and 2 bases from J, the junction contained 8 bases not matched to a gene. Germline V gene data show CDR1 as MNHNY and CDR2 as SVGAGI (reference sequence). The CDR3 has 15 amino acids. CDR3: CAITTSGEVTDTQYF. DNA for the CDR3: TGTGCCATCACGACTAGCGGGGAGGTCACAGATACGCAGTATTTT.

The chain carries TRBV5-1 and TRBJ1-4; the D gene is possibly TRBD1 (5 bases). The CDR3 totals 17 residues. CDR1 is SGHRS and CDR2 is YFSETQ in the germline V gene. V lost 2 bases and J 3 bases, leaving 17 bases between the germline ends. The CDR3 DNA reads TGCGCCAGCAGCTTAAATCCTCCGGGGACTGCTAATGAAAAACTGTTTTTT. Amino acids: CASSLNPPGTANEKLFF.

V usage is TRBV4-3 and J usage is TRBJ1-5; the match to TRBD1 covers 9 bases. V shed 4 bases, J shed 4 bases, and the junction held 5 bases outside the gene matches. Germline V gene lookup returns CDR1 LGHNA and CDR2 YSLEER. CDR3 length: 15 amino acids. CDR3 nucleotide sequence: TGCGCCAGCAGCCCGGACAGGGGCTTTAATCAGCCCCAGCATTTT. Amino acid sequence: CASSPDRGFNQPQHF.

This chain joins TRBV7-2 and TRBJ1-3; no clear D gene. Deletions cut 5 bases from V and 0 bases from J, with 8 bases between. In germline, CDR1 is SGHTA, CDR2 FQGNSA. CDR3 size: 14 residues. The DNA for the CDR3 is TGTGCCAGCAGCCGCCGGGACTCTGGAAACACCATATATTTT. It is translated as CASSRRDSGNTIYF.

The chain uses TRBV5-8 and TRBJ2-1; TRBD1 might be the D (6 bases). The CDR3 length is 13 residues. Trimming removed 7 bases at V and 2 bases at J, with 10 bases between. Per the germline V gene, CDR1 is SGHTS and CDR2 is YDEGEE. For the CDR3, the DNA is TGTGCCAGCGACAGGCGAGCCTACAATGAGCAGTTCTTC. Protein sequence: CASDRRAYNEQFF.

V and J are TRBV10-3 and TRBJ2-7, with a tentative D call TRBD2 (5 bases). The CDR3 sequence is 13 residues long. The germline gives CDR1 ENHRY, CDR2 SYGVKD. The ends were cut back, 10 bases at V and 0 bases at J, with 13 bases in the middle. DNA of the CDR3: TGTGCCACCCAGACGGGGAGCTCCTACGAGCAGTACTTC. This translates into CATQTGSSYEQYF.

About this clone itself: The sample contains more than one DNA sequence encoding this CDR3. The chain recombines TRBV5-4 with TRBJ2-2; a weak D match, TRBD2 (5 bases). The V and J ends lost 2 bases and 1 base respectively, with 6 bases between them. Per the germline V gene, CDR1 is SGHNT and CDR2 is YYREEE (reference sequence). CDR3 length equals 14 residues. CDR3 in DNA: TGTGCCAGCAGCTTACGGGGGAACACCGGGGAGCTGTTTTTT. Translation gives CASSLRGNTGELFF.

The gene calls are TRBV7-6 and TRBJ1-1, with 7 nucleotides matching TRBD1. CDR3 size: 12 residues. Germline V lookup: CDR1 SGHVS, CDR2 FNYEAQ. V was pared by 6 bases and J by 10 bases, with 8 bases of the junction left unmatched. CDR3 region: CASSPPDRAAFF. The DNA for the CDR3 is TGTGCCAGCAGTCCCCCCGACAGGGCAGCTTTCTTT.